This T cell receptor beta chain originates from a study of regulatory T cells in long-lasting Graves disease. Trimming stripped 6 bases from V and 10 bases from J, with 13 bases between. The CDR3 contains 11 residues. Germline values: CDR1 DFQATT, CDR2 SNEGSKA (reference sequence). Time point in this sample: persistent/refractory GD, antithyroid drugs over 5 years with positive TRAb. The TCR library used RNA extracted from PBMCs. HTBI primers from iRepertoire and Arm-PCR of CDR3 regions yielded the TCR beta libraries. TCRdb independently ran MiXCR on the multiplex PCR reads; one entry per CDR3 protein. The sample has around 510,000 distinct CDR3 sequences; less than 25% are singletons. Concerning this clonotype: What it recognizes is unknown.

Whole-study results and caveats: TCR diversity in persistent Graves' patients was below that of newly diagnosed ones.

This receptor was identified in a female donor with Graves disease. The gene calls are TRBV20-1 and TRBJ2-1; D uncertain. The starting material was peripheral blood mononuclear cells (PBMCs), obtained when the disease was refractory, from a patient treated with antithyroid drugs. CDR3 in amino acids: CSAPPGREQFF. The CDR3 nucleotides read TGCAGTGCCCCCCCTGGGCGGGAGCAGTTCTTC.